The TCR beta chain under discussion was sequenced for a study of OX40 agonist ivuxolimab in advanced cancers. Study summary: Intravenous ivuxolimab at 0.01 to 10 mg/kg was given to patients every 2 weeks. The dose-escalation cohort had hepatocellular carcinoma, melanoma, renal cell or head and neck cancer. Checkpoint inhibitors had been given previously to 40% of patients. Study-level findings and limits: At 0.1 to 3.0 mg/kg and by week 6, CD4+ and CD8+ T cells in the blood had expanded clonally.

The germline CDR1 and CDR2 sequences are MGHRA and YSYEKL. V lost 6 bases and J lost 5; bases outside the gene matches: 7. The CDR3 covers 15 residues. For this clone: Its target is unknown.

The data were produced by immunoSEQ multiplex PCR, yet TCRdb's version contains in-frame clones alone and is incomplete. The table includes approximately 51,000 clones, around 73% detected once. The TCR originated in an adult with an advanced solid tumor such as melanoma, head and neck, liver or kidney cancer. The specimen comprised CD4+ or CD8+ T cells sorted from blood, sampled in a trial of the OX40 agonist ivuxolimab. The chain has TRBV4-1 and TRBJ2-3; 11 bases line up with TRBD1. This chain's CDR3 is CASSRGQGARDTQYF. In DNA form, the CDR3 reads TGCGCCAGCAGTCGTGGACAGGGGGCGAGAGATACGCAGTATTTT.